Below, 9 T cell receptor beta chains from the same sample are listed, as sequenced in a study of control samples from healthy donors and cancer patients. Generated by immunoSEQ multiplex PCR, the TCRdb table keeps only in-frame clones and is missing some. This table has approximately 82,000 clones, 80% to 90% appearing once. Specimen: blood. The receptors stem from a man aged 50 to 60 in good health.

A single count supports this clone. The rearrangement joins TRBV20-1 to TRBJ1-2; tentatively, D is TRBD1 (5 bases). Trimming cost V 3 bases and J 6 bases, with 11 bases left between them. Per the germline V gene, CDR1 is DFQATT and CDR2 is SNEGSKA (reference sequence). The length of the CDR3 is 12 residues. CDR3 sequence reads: CSASRAGNGYTF. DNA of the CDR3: TGCAGTGCTAGTAGAGCAGGGAATGGCTACACCTTC.

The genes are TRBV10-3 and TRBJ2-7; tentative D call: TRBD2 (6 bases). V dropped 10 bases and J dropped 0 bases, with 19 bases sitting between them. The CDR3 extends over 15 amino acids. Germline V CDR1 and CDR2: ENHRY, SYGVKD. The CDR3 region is CARTKGSGYSYEQYF. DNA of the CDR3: TGTGCCAGAACGAAGGGGAGCGGGTACTCCTACGAGCAGTACTTC.

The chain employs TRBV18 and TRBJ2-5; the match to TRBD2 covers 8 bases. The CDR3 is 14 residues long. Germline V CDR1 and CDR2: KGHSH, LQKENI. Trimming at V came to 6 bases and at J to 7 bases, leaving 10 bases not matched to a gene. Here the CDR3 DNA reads TGTGCCAGCTCTCCCCCGGGACTAGAGGCGACCCAGTACTTC. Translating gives CASSPPGLEATQYF.

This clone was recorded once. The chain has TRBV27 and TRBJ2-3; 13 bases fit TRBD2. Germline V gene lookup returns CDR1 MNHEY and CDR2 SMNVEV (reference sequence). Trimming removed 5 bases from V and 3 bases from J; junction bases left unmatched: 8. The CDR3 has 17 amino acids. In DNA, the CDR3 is TGTGCCAGCAGTAAACTCGGACTAGCGGGAGTGACAGATACGCAGTATTTT. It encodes CASSKLGLAGVTDTQYF.

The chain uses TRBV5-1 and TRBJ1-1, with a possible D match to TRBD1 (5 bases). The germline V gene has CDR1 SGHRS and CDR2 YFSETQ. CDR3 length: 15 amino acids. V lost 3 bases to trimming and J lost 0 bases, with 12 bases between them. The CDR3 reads CASSWDGPMNTEAFF. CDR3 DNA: TGCGCCAGCAGCTGGGACGGACCAATGAACACTGAAGCTTTCTTT.

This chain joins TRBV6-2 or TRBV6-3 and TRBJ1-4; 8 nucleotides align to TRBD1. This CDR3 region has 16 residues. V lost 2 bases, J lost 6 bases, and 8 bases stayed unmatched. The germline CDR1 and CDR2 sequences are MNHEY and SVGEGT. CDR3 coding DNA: TGTGCCAGCAGTTACACCCGGGACAGGCGCCATGAAAAACTGTTTTTT. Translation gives CASSYTRDRRHEKLFF.

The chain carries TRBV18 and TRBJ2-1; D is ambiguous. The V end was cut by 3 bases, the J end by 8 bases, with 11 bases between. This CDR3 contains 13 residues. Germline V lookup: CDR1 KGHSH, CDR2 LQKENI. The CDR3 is CASSPFLRDEQFF. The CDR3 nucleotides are TGTGCCAGCTCACCGTTCTTAAGGGATGAGCAGTTCTTC.

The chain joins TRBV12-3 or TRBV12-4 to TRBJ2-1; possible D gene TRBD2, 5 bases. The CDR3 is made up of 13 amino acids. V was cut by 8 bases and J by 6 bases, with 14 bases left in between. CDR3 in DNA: TGTGCCAGCCGAGGACTGGTTGGCAATGAGCAGTTCTTC. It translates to CASRGLVGNEQFF.

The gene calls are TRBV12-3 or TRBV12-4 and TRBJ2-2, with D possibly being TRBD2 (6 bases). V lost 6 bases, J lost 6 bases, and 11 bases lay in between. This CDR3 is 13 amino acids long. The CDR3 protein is CASSRLGSGELFF. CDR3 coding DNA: TGTGCCAGCAGCCGACTAGGTTCCGGGGAGCTGTTTTTT.